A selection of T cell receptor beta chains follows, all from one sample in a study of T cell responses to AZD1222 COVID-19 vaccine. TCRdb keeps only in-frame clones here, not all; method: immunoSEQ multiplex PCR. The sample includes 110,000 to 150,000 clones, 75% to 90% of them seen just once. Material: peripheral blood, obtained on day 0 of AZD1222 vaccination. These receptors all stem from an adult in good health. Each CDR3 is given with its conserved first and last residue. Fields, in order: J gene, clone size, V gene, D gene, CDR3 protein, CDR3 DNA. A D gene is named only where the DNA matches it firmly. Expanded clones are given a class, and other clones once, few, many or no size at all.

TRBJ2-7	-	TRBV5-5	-	CASSLHSDSSSYEQYF	TGTGCCAGCAGCCTCCACAGTGATTCAAGCTCCTACGAGCAGTACTTC
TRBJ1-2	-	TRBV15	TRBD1	CATSSVSGTGERGYGYTF	TGTGCCACCAGCAGTGTTAGTGGGACAGGGGAGAGGGGCTATGGCTACACCTTC
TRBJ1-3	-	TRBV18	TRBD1	CASSPALGVLGTGSGNTIYF	TGTGCCAGCTCACCAGCCTTGGGGGTTTTGGGGACAGGGTCTGGAAACACCATATATTTT
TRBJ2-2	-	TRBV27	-	CASSFGGGPNTGELFF	TGTGCCAGCAGTTTTGGCGGGGGCCCGAACACCGGGGAGCTGTTTTTT
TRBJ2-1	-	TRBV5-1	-	CASSLHNEQFF	TGCGCCAGCAGCTTACACAATGAGCAGTTCTTC
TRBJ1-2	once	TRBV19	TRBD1	CASRGRDSYGYTF	TGTGCCAGTAGGGGTAGGGACAGCTATGGCTACACCTTC
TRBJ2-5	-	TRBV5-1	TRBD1	CASSARPGGAGYQETQYF	TGCGCCAGCAGCGCACGCCCAGGGGGCGCGGGGTACCAAGAGACCCAGTACTTC
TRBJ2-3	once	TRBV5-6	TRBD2	CASSSRVAGWYSSTDTQYF	TGTGCCAGCAGCTCGAGGGTAGCGGGATGGTATTCTAGCACAGATACGCAGTATTTT
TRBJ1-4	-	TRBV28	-	CASSTRLTNEKLFF	TGTGCCAGCAGTACCCGCCTTACTAATGAAAAACTGTTTTTT
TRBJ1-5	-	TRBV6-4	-	CASSRDYGEPQHF	TGTGCCAGCAGTCGGGACTATGGGGAGCCCCAGCATTTT
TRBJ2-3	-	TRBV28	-	CASSLWGQSGRRTDTQYF	TGTGCCAGCAGTTTATGGGGCCAAAGTGGGCGTCGCACAGATACGCAGTATTTT